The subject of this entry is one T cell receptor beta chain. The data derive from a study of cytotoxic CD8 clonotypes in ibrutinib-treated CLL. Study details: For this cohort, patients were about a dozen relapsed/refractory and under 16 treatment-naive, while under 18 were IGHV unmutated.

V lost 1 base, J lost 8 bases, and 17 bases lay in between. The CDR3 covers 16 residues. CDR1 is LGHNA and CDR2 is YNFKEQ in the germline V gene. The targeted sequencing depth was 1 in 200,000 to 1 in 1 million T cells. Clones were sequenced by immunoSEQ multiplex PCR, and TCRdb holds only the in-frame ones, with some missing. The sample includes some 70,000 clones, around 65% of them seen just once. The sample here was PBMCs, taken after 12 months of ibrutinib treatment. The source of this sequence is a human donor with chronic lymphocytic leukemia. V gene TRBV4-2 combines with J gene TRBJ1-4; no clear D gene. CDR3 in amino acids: CASSQGLGSGDEKLFF. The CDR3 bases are TGTGCCAGCAGCCAAGGGTTGGGAAGCGGTGACGAAAAACTGTTTTTT.